Listed here are 26 T cell receptor beta chains from one sample, sequenced in a study of cytomegalovirus exposure and HLA in healthy donors. PCR involved 60 Vbeta and 13 Jbeta primers. The assay was immunoSEQ multiplex PCR, and TCRdb's table has in-frame clones only and misses some. The sample lists about 190,000 clones; about 85% were seen once. Specimen: PBMCs. These receptors all come from a woman aged 45-60 years in good health and CMV-seropositive.

The chain combines TRBV21-1 with TRBJ1-2; the listed D gene, TRBD1, was not tested against the DNA. TRBV21-1 is deemed a pseudogene. CDR3 length equals 23 residues. CDR3 DNA sequence: TGTGCCAGCAGCAAAGAGGCCCTCAGTATTTTGGGACAGGGGGTCCTGTTTTGGTATGGCTACACCTTC. The encoded protein is CASSKEALSILGQGVLFWYGYTF.

The chain joins TRBV5-6 to TRBJ2-7; D uncertain. V was cut by 1 base and J by 2 bases, with 7 bases left in between. Per the germline V gene, CDR1 is SGHDT and CDR2 is YYEEEE. CDR3 length: 13 amino acids. The CDR3 coding sequence is TGTGCCAGCAGCTTGTTTACTACCTACGAGCAGTACTTC. Translating it yields CASSLFTTYEQYF. Using reference TRBV5-6 and TRBJ2-7 for the parts outside the CDR3, the full variable domain is DAGVTQSPTHLIKTRGQQVTLRCSPKSGHDTVSWYQQALGQGPQFIFQYYEEEERQRGNFPDRFSGHQFPNYSSELNVNALLLGDSALYLCASSLFTTYEQYFGPGTRLTVT.

This chain joins TRBV6-5 and TRBJ1-1; D is perhaps TRBD1 (5 bases). Germline lookup yields CDR1 MNHEY and CDR2 SVGAGI. This CDR3 is built from 15 residues. The ends were cut back, 2 bases at V and 4 bases at J, with 14 bases in the middle. Here the CDR3 reads CASSYLGLQGTEAFF. The CDR3 region has the DNA TGTGCCAGCAGTTACCTGGGACTTCAGGGCACTGAAGCTTTCTTT.

V gene TRBV5-1 combines with J gene TRBJ1-1; the D gene is possibly TRBD1 (5 bases). In germline, CDR1 is SGHRS, CDR2 YFSETQ. The CDR3 consists of 15 residues. Trimming shortened V by 5 bases and J by 1 base, and 15 bases separated the two germline ends. CDR3 protein: CASRPLGAPNTEAFF. CDR3 in DNA: TGCGCCAGCAGGCCCCTTGGGGCACCGAACACTGAAGCTTTCTTT.

The V call is TRBV6-5, the J call TRBJ2-5; D not resolved. The germline CDR1 and CDR2 sequences are MNHEY and SVGAGI. This CDR3 comprises 13 residues. V was shortened by 0 bases and J by 1 base, with 3 bases between the two germline ends. CDR3 loop: CASSYSRQETQYF. CDR3 nucleotide sequence: TGTGCCAGCAGTTACTCTCGCCAAGAGACCCAGTACTTC.

For this clone: Germline and junction disagree at one end, which may indicate a read error. The rearrangement joins TRBV27 to TRBJ1-1, with 10 bases matching TRBD1. From germline, CDR1 is MNHEY and CDR2 SMNVEV (reference sequence). The CDR3 runs to 15 residues. The CDR3 DNA reads TGTGCCAGCAGCTTATGGGACAGGGGTGTAACTGAAGCTTTCTTT. Amino acids: CASSLWDRGVTEAFF.

V gene TRBV29-1 combines with J gene TRBJ1-2, with D perhaps TRBD1 (5 bases). Germline CDR1 reads SQVTM; CDR2 reads ANQGSEA. V lost 0 bases, J lost 4 bases, and 9 bases lay in between. The CDR3 is made up of 13 amino acids. In DNA, the CDR3 is TGCAGCGTTGAAGACAGGGCCATCTATGGCTACACCTTC. Protein: CSVEDRAIYGYTF.

V gene TRBV14 combines with J gene TRBJ1-1, with 8 positions matching TRBD1. With 1 base clipped from V and 0 bases from J, the junction kept 10 bases outside the gene matches. The CDR3 covers 18 residues. Germline CDR1 and CDR2: SGHDN and FVKESK. CDR3 coding DNA: TGTGCCAGCAGCCAAGGCCCCCGGGACAGGTTCTTGAACACTGAAGCTTTCTTT. Its protein is CASSQGPRDRFLNTEAFF.

V usage is TRBV30 and J usage is TRBJ2-7; possible D gene TRBD2, 5 bases. CDR1 and CDR2 (germline): GTSNPN, SVGIG (reference sequence). Trimming took 5 bases from V and 6 from J, leaving 14 bases between them. The CDR3 is 12 residues long. Written as DNA, the CDR3 is TGTGCCTGGGGGCATCCCCGGGGCGAGCAGTACTTC. It encodes CAWGHPRGEQYF.

The gene calls are TRBV5-1 and TRBJ2-7; maybe TRBD2 (5 bases). From germline, CDR1 is SGHRS and CDR2 YFSETQ. The CDR3 runs 16 residues. V lost 0 bases to trimming and J lost 0 bases, with 13 bases between them. The CDR3 loop reads CASSLAPYGSSYEQYF. In DNA, the CDR3 is TGCGCCAGCAGCTTGGCCCCATATGGGAGCTCCTACGAGCAGTACTTC. The variable domain in full, with the rest retrieved from reference TRBV5-1 and TRBJ2-7, is KAGVTQTPRYLIKTRGQQVTLSCSPISGHRSVSWYQQTPGQGLQFLFEYFSETQRNKGNFPGRFSGRQFSNSRSEMNVSTLELGDSALYLCASSLAPYGSSYEQYFGPGTRLTVT.

The chain recombines TRBV5-1 with TRBJ1-5, with D possibly being TRBD1 (6 bases). Germline V CDR1 and CDR2: SGHRS, YFSETQ. This CDR3 has 15 amino acids. Trimming left V 1 base short and J 3 bases short, with 11 bases between. CDR3 bases: TGCGCCAGCAGCTTGAGAGGGGACATCAATCAGCCCCAGCATTTT. It translates to CASSLRGDINQPQHF. Supplemented by reference TRBV5-1 and TRBJ1-5, the full variable domain reads KAGVTQTPRYLIKTRGQQVTLSCSPISGHRSVSWYQQTPGQGLQFLFEYFSETQRNKGNFPGRFSGRQFSNSRSEMNVSTLELGDSALYLCASSLRGDINQPQHFGDGTRLSIL.

The chain has TRBV18 and TRBJ2-3; 10 bases match TRBD1. This CDR3 is built from 16 residues. The V gene's germline CDR1 is KGHSH and CDR2 LQKENI. Trimming took 2 bases from V and 3 from J; bases not matched to a gene: 5. In DNA, the CDR3 is TGTGCCAGCTCACCATGGGACAGGGGAATTACAGATACGCAGTATTTT. Amino acid sequence: CASSPWDRGITDTQYF.

The chain couples TRBV30 to TRBJ1-2; D remains ambiguous. The V end lost 0 bases, the J end lost 2 bases, and 16 bases lay between the germline ends. This CDR3 contains 16 residues. Germline CDR1 GTSNPN, CDR2 SVGIG (reference sequence). As DNA, the CDR3 is TGTGCCTGGAGTGTCACCAGACAAGCCGTAAACTATGGCTACACCTTC. It is translated as CAWSVTRQAVNYGYTF.

As DNA, the CDR3 is TGTGCCAGCAGCTTAGCGCCTGGGCAGATTTCGAATCAGCCCCAGCATTTT. Translated, it gives CASSLAPGQISNQPQHF. The gene calls are TRBV7-6 and TRBJ1-5; no reliable D call. CDR1 is SGHVS, CDR2 FNYEAQ, per germline. Between the trimmed V and J ends, which lost 0 bases and 4 bases, there was a span of 16 bases. The CDR3 covers 17 residues.

The J gene is TRBJ2-1, the V gene TRBV12-5, with D possibly matching TRBD2 (7 bases). Germline V gene sequence: CDR1 LGHNT, CDR2 FRNRAP. Between the trimmed V and J ends, which lost 3 bases and 11 bases, there was a span of 20 bases. The length of the CDR3 is 15 residues. CDR3 protein: CASGLSPVGGPQQFF. For the CDR3, the DNA is TGTGCTAGTGGTTTATCCCCCGTGGGGGGGCCTCAGCAGTTCTTC.

J is TRBJ1-2 and V is TRBV6-1; no reliable D call. Trimming left V 4 bases short and J 0 bases short, with 12 bases between. This CDR3 is built from 15 residues. Germline V gene lookup returns CDR1 MNHNS and CDR2 SASEGT. The CDR3 DNA reads TGTGCCAGCAGTGCACGGCGGCTGGCTAACTATGGCTACACCTTC. Protein product: CASSARRLANYGYTF.

The chain couples TRBV2 to TRBJ1-1; D is ambiguous. This CDR3 has 13 amino acids. Germline V gene lookup returns CDR1 SNHLY and CDR2 FYNNEI. The V gene lost 6 bases and the J gene lost 1 base, with 9 bases spanning the gap. CDR3 DNA sequence: TGTGCCAGCAGACCCGGGTCGAACACTGAAGCTTTCTTT. Translated: CASRPGSNTEAFF.

V usage is TRBV19 and J usage is TRBJ1-2; D is uncertain. V shed 3 bases and J shed 5 bases, with 13 bases lying between them. This CDR3 region has 14 residues. The germline V gene encodes CDR1 LNHDA and CDR2 SQIVND (reference sequence). The CDR3 loop is CASSIANTLYGYTF. The CDR3 nucleotides read TGTGCCAGTAGTATCGCTAATACCCTATATGGCTACACCTTC.

This clone was seen once. The chain uses TRBV6-1 and TRBJ2-6, with D unclear. V was trimmed by 4 bases and J by 0 bases, leaving 4 bases between them. Germline V lookup: CDR1 MNHNS, CDR2 SASEGT. This CDR3 has 14 amino acids. CDR3 loop: CASSVNSGANVLTF. The CDR3 region has the DNA TGTGCCAGCAGTGTCAACTCTGGGGCCAACGTCCTGACTTTC.

V gene TRBV25-1 combines with J gene TRBJ2-3, with 8 bases aligning to TRBD2. The J segment lost 3 bases and the V segment lost 1 base, leaving 12 bases of the junction unmatched. Germline lookup yields CDR1 MGHDK and CDR2 SYGVNS. This CDR3 spans 18 amino acids. The CDR3 loop reads CASSEFGRLARSTDTQYF. The CDR3 DNA reads TGTGCCAGCAGTGAATTCGGGCGACTAGCGAGGAGTACAGATACGCAGTATTTT. Variable domain in full (rest from reference TRBV25-1 and TRBJ2-3): EADIYQTPRYLVIGTGKKITLECSQTMGHDKMYWYQQDPGMELHLIHYSYGVNSTEKGDLSSESTVSRIRTEHFPLTLESARPSHTSQYLCASSEFGRLARSTDTQYFGPGTRLTVL.

V is TRBV5-1 and J is TRBJ1-2, with 11 bases that match TRBD1. From germline, CDR1 is SGHRS and CDR2 YFSETQ. With 2 bases clipped from V and 6 bases from J, the junction kept 6 bases outside the gene matches. The CDR3 totals 15 residues. The CDR3 sequence is CASSFSGTGGNGYTF. Written as DNA, the CDR3 is TGCGCCAGCAGCTTTTCCGGGACAGGGGGTAATGGCTACACCTTC.

This clone appeared once. V usage is TRBV5-4 and J usage is TRBJ2-5, with D possibly matching TRBD2 (5 bases). The DNA end lines up better with TRBJ2-7; the J call may be wrong. The CDR3 is 14 residues long. Germline V lookup: CDR1 SGHNT, CDR2 YYREEE (reference sequence). The CDR3 is CASSMEVDTHEQYF. The CDR3 DNA reads TGTGCCAGCAGTATGGAGGTCGATACCCACGAGCAGTACTTC.

The chain combines TRBV19 with TRBJ2-1; D remains unclear. There are 17 residues in the CDR3. The germline V gene has CDR1 LNHDA and CDR2 SQIVND (reference sequence). With 4 bases removed from V and 8 bases from J, the gap between germline ends came to 24 bases. Written as DNA, the CDR3 is TGTGCCAGTAGTACTTCAAGGAGCCCAAGGCACGACTATGAGCAGTTCTTC. This sequence encodes CASSTSRSPRHDYEQFF.

The chain employs TRBV29-1 and TRBJ2-3; 12 bases align to TRBD2. The junction had 16 bases not matched to a gene; V was cut back by 7 bases and J by 11 bases. This CDR3 is 15 amino acids long. Per the germline V gene, CDR1 is SQVTM and CDR2 is ANQGSEA. CDR3 protein: CSASPTSGGSSRQYF. The CDR3 bases are TGCAGCGCCAGTCCCACTAGCGGGGGGTCCTCCCGGCAGTATTTT.

This sequence joins TRBV4-1 and TRBJ2-3; TRBD1 matches 7 bases. Germline CDR1 reads MGHRA; CDR2 reads YSYEKL. Unmatched junction bases numbered 16, after V lost 1 base and J lost 0 bases. This CDR3 comprises 20 residues. The CDR3 bases are TGCGCCAGCAGCCAAGCTCCATCGACGGAAAGGACAGGAAGCACAGATACGCAGTATTTT. As protein: CASSQAPSTERTGSTDTQYF.

This clone was seen only a few times. The chain is built from TRBV6-4 and TRBJ2-3, with 8 bases identical to TRBD2. This CDR3 has 14 amino acids. V trimming: 4 bases; J trimming: 1 base; junction bases outside the gene matches: 1. The V gene's germline CDR1 is MRHNA and CDR2 SNTAGT. This CDR3 reads CASSGAGGTDTQYF. For the CDR3, the DNA is TGTGCCAGCAGTGGAGCGGGGGGCACAGATACGCAGTATTTT.